This passage covers 6 T cell receptor beta chains from one sample sequenced in a study of glioma-infiltrating T cells. TCR alpha and beta CDR3 regions were amplified from RNA using iRepertoire nested multiplex PCR. MiXCR, applied by TCRdb to the multiplex PCR reads, yields one record per CDR3 protein. The profile shows approximately 93,000 distinct CDR3 sequences, about 40% of them singletons. Sample: glioma tissue, nonneoplastic brain tissue, or PBMCs (not recorded which). Receptors were obtained from a human donor with low-grade glioma or glioblastoma, undergoing nonglioma brain surgery, or in good health (not recorded which).

This clonotype showed up many times. V and J are TRBV7-2 and TRBJ2-5; D unclear. V lost 4 bases, J lost 5 bases, and 8 bases lay in between. The germline CDR1 and CDR2 sequences are SGHTA and FQGNSA. The CDR3 consists of 12 residues. The CDR3 nucleotides read TGTGCCAGCAGCTCCCTGCGGGAGACCCAGTACTTC. Encoded protein: CASSSLRETQYF.

This clonotype has ten or more counts. The V call is TRBV6-1, the J call TRBJ2-1; 14 bases are a match to TRBD2. V dropped 6 bases and J dropped 3; count of bases not matched to a gene: 4. The CDR3 is 16 residues long. The germline CDR1 and CDR2 sequences are MNHNS and SASEGT. The CDR3 is CASSRGLAGGYNEQFF. The DNA for the CDR3 is TGTGCCAGCAGCCGAGGACTAGCGGGGGGCTACAATGAGCAGTTCTTC.

The chain couples TRBV19 to TRBJ2-7; D remains unclear. V was cut by 0 bases and J by 10 bases, with 19 bases left in between. Looked up from germline, CDR1 is LNHDA and CDR2 is SQIVND (reference sequence). There are 15 residues in the CDR3. CDR3 DNA sequence: TGTGCCAGTAGTATAGAGGAGACACCTTACAATGATCAGTACTTC. Translating it yields CASSIEETPYNDQYF.

This rearrangement joins TRBV15 to TRBJ2-1, with a weak D call TRBD2 (6 bases). In germline, CDR1 is LNHNV, CDR2 YYDKDF (reference sequence). The CDR3 has 15 residues. Trimming removed 5 bases from V and 8 bases from J, with 19 bases in between. The CDR3, as DNA: TGTGCCACCAGCCCTGAGGGACGGGGGTTCTATGAGCAGTTCTTC. Amino acid sequence: CATSPEGRGFYEQFF.

Of note for this clonotype: Being one base from a much bigger clone, this may be a read error. This sequence joins TRBV3-1 and TRBJ1-4, with TRBD1 matching 7 bases. Germline V gene sequence: CDR1 LGHDT, CDR2 YNNKEL (reference sequence). The CDR3 runs to 15 residues. Written as DNA, the CDR3 is TGTGCCAGCAGGCCGTGGGACAGCCTGAATGAAAAACTGCTTTTT. This sequence encodes CASRPWDSLNEKLLF.

This clonotype was seen many times. The chain uses TRBV5-6 and TRBJ2-1, with unresolved D. CDR3 length: 13 residues. Trimming stripped 0 bases from V and 5 bases from J, with 6 bases between. Germline V gene data show CDR1 as SGHDT and CDR2 as YYEEEE. CDR3 in DNA: TGTGCCAGCAGCTTGGCTCGAAACAATGAGCAGTTCTTC. Protein sequence: CASSLARNNEQFF.